This T cell receptor beta chain derives from a study of T cell responses to AZD1222 COVID-19 vaccine (dated by TCRdb to the early 2020s). Background for the entire study: TCR sequencing was performed for approximately 240 trial participants, of whom 200 to 210 were given two doses of AZD1222 and approximately 25 were given two doses of MenACWY control vaccine. Trial participants were enrolled by age into subgroups of 18-55, 56-69 and 70-plus years, and around 150, 29 and 61 TCR-sequenced participants, respectively, were included in these subgroups.

Beyond this particular receptor, the publication reports: No day 14 peak-response samples were available, so repertoires were characterized only after the peak T cell response. Participants were mostly white British and included more females than males, and it was suggested by the authors that clonal diversity may have been underestimated. A significant rise in spike-specific TCR breadth and depth was observed after two AZD1222 doses relative to day 0 and relative to MenACWY recipients. Conclusions about previously exposed vaccinees are limited, since just 6 or 7 AZD1222 recipients were seropositive for SARS-CoV-2 at baseline. In the small 56-69-year group, the increase in depth fell short of significance, most likely because of low power. CD4 TCRs associated with the vaccine covered the entire spike protein, and the dominant responses were in regions 160-218 and 743-854. Reportedly, almost half of the unique spike-specific TCRs recognized epitopes lying outside the regions that are mutated in the B.1.351 and B.1.1.7 variants.

The CDR3 runs 17 residues from the cysteine to the phenylalanine. The only DNA kept is the CDR3, 51 bases in frame from the first base. V ends up 5 bases short and J 4 bases short, with an unmatched junction base count of 9. Per the germline V gene (reference sequence), MNHEY is the CDR1 and SMNVEV is the CDR2. The CDR3 regions of human TCRbeta chains were analyzed by immunosequencing. Concerning the study's data processing: Repertoire TCRs were checked for matches against a reference library of SARS-CoV-2-specific TCRs that had been generated using the MIRA antigen-specificity platform. Breadth meant the fraction of unique TCRs that were SARS-CoV-2-associated, whereas depth meant the fraction of total T cells that were SARS-CoV-2-associated. Using the MIRA data, each spike-specific TCR was mapped to the spike region that the TCR reacts to and placed in a CD4 or CD8 class. Log10-transformed breadth and depth values were compared by one-way ANOVA with Sidak's multiple comparisons tests. TCRdb obtained this table from immuneACCESS and retained in-frame rearrangements with V and J assigned. These tables miss some clones; where compared with another copy, unresolved V genes account for less than half of the shortfall, and the remainder is unexplained. That table is the source of V, J and clone size, and D and trimming were worked out from the DNA. The sample has about 160,000 clones on record, under 95% of them singletons. The ten biggest clones cover approximately 3.5% of the sample.

The sample's time point label is to be understood as: about 28 days (+/-7) after the second vaccine dose. AZD1222 recipients with second doses at about 4 weeks or about 12 weeks were pooled, because spike-specific TCR depth and breadth did not differ between schedules. Samples from vaccinated people were obtained from the UK trials COV001 and COV002, which included a single-blind randomized controlled phase 2/3 trial of AZD1222 (ChAdOx1 nCoV-19) in healthy adults. For TCRbeta chain sequencing, PBMC samples from trial participants were taken at day 0 and at day 28 after the second dose. The sample holds a few counts of this clone. Its target antigen remains unknown. Base quality data are lacking; no much larger clone is found one base away.

Recombination linked TRBV27 to TRBJ1-6, with TRBD1 identical over 9 junction bases. This receptor was identified in an adult who received the AZD1222 COVID-19 vaccine. Sequences were derived from peripheral blood, sampled 28 days after the second AZD1222 dose. The CDR3 loop reads CASSPLTGGLYNSPLHF. The sequenced DNA is TGTGCCAGCAGTCCCCTGACAGGGGGACTATATAATTCACCCCTCCACTTT.